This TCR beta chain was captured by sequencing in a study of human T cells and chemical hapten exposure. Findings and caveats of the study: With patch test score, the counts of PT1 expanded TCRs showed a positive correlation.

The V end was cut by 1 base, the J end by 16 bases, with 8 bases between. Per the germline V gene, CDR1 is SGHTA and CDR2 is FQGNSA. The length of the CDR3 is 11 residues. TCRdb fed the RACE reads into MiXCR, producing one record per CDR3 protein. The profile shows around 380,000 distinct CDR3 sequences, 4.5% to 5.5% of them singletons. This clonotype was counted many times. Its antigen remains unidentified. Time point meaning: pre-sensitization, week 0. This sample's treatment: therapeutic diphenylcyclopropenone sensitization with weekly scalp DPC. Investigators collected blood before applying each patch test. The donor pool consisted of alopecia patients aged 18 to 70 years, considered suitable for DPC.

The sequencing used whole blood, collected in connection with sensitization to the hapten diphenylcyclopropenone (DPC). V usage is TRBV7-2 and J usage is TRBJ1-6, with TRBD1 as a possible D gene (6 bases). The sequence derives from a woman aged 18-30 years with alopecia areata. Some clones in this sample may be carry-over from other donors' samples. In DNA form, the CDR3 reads TGTGCCAGCAGCTTAGAAGGGGGGCTCCACTTT. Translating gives CASSLEGGLHF.